Described below is a single TCR beta chain sequence and its context. Its antigen is still unknown. Method: immunoSEQ multiplex PCR; TCRdb's copy keeps in-frame clones and lacks some. The sample consists of some 140,000 clones, about nine tenths of them appearing once. This specimen belongs to a study of T cell responses to AZD1222 COVID-19 vaccine. The study pooled second doses at about 4 or about 12 weeks. Findings and caveats of the study: CD4 TCRs covered the whole spike, strongest at regions 160-218 and 743-854. None of the repertoires were sampled until the peak T cell response had passed.

The CDR3 runs to 15 residues. Trimming pared 0 bases from V and 2 bases from J, leaving 10 bases between. Germline V gene sequence: CDR1 SGHTA, CDR2 FQGTGA. The input for sequencing was peripheral blood, taken 28 days after the second AZD1222 dose. The chain uses TRBV7-3 and TRBJ1-1; D ambiguous. This TCR was sampled from an adult who received the AZD1222 COVID-19 vaccine. CDR3 amino acids: CASSLTRSLNTEAFF. CDR3 in DNA: TGTGCCAGCAGCTTAACGAGATCTTTAAACACTGAAGCTTTCTTT.